Listed below are T cell receptor beta chains from one sample, sequenced in a study of CD8 T cells in Susac syndrome. MiXCR was run by TCRdb on the immunoSEQ multiplex PCR reads, yielding one entry per CDR3 protein. The profile shows fewer than 150,000 distinct CDR3 sequences, approximately 95% of them singletons. Sequencing was performed on CD8+ T cells from PBMCs. All receptors come from a human donor in good health. Both conserved end residues are part of each CDR3. Each record gives: V gene, J gene, D gene, CDR3 protein. A D gene is named only where the DNA matches it firmly.

V gene: TRBV9
J gene: TRBJ1-2
D gene: .
CDR3 protein: CASSVVSRGSYGYTF

V gene: TRBV27
J gene: TRBJ2-1
D gene: .
CDR3 protein: CASSLSAGNEQFF

V gene: TRBV12-5
J gene: TRBJ2-5
D gene: TRBD1
CDR3 protein: CASGLAGGLETQYF

V gene: TRBV5-4
J gene: TRBJ2-7
D gene: .
CDR3 protein: CASSPLPGSSYEQYF

V gene: TRBV4-3
J gene: TRBJ2-7
D gene: TRBD2
CDR3 protein: CASSQEGTSGRLSYEQYF

V gene: TRBV9
J gene: TRBJ2-5
D gene: .
CDR3 protein: CASSGSSETQYF

V gene: TRBV27
J gene: TRBJ2-7
D gene: TRBD2
CDR3 protein: CASSLASGTYEQYF

V gene: TRBV28
J gene: TRBJ2-5
D gene: TRBD1
CDR3 protein: CASSSPTGWKTQYF

V gene: TRBV27
J gene: TRBJ2-3
D gene: .
CDR3 protein: CASSLKSPDTQYF

V gene: TRBV20-1
J gene: TRBJ2-7
D gene: .
CDR3 protein: CSIGYEQYF

V gene: TRBV12-5
J gene: TRBJ2-1
D gene: TRBD1
CDR3 protein: CASASGTGANEQFF

V gene: TRBV4-3
J gene: TRBJ2-2
D gene: .
CDR3 protein: CASSQATNTGELFF

V gene: TRBV28
J gene: TRBJ2-1
D gene: TRBD2
CDR3 protein: CASSLVASGGHNEQFF

V gene: TRBV20-1
J gene: TRBJ1-2
D gene: .
CDR3 protein: CSARGTNYGYTF

V gene: TRBV6-1
J gene: TRBJ1-1
D gene: .
CDR3 protein: CASSGRDANTEAFF

V gene: TRBV7-3
J gene: TRBJ1-1
D gene: TRBD1
CDR3 protein: CASSSAGTGNTEAFF

V gene: TRBV27
J gene: TRBJ2-7
D gene: .
CDR3 protein: CASKGSDYEQYF

V gene: TRBV30
J gene: TRBJ2-5
D gene: .
CDR3 protein: CAWLPALQETQYF

V gene: TRBV28
J gene: TRBJ2-1
D gene: .
CDR3 protein: CASRGHLYNEQFF

V gene: TRBV10-2
J gene: TRBJ2-3
D gene: .
CDR3 protein: CASSESLALDTQYF

V gene: TRBV3-1
J gene: TRBJ2-3
D gene: TRBD2
CDR3 protein: CASSPGTSGSLSTDTQYF

V gene: TRBV20-1
J gene: TRBJ2-7
D gene: TRBD2
CDR3 protein: CSAITSGRGEQYF

V gene: TRBV15
J gene: TRBJ1-1
D gene: TRBD1
CDR3 protein: CATSSVQGAMPEAFF

V gene: TRBV27
J gene: TRBJ1-1
D gene: TRBD1
CDR3 protein: CASSSNRGGTEAFF

V gene: TRBV29-1
J gene: TRBJ2-3
D gene: TRBD2
CDR3 protein: CSVEGPSGRATDTQYF

V gene: TRBV14
J gene: TRBJ2-2
D gene: .
CDR3 protein: CASSQKDGLFF

V gene: TRBV9
J gene: TRBJ1-2
D gene: .
CDR3 protein: CASSVVGIYGYTF

V gene: TRBV29-1
J gene: TRBJ2-7
D gene: .
CDR3 protein: CSVRQDFYEQYF

V gene: TRBV24-1
J gene: TRBJ2-2
D gene: .
CDR3 protein: CATSDLGGELFF

V gene: TRBV12-3/TRBV12-4
J gene: TRBJ2-1
D gene: TRBD2
CDR3 protein: CASTALGEGREQFF

V gene: TRBV13
J gene: TRBJ2-3
D gene: .
CDR3 protein: CASSLGLGPPTDTQYF

V gene: TRBV20-1
J gene: TRBJ2-1
D gene: TRBD2
CDR3 protein: CSASIAGGAYEQFF

V gene: TRBV29-1
J gene: TRBJ2-7
D gene: TRBD1
CDR3 protein: CSVGQGGEQYF

V gene: TRBV4-3
J gene: TRBJ2-7
D gene: .
CDR3 protein: CASSQVVSTYEQYF

V gene: TRBV27
J gene: TRBJ1-1
D gene: .
CDR3 protein: CASSPSADTEAFF

V gene: TRBV20-1
J gene: TRBJ1-1
D gene: .
CDR3 protein: CSARNPREEGAFF